This T cell receptor (beta chain) was sequenced in a study of T-cell reconstitution after alpha-beta-depleted transplantation in children. Regarding the study as a whole: In some patients, recipient T cells and intrathymic progenitors surviving conditioning explained high day-60 diversity. One year post-transplant, T-cell counts and diversity were largely derived from T cells produced anew. The origin of alpha-beta T cells about two months after transplant was reportedly several hundred expanded graft clones.

This clonotype turned up a few times. Its matching antigen is unknown. The CDR3 has 14 amino acids. Trimming cost V 4 bases and J 4 bases, with 11 bases left between them. The germline V gene has CDR1 LGHNA and CDR2 YNFKEQ. During its preparation, the TCRbeta library received unique molecular identifiers. TCRdb processed the PCR reads anew with MiXCR; each CDR3 protein has one entry. This repertoire shows under 150,000 distinct CDR3 sequences, about 9.6% found once; its top ten account for around 24%. This chain joins TRBV4-2 and TRBJ2-1, with D perhaps matching TRBD1 (5 bases). The sequenced sample was PBMCs, mostly from graft donor cells, obtained 180 days after TCRalphabeta/CD19-depleted stem cell transplant. This receptor was identified in a girl under three years old who had a stem cell transplant for combined immunodeficiency, so the T cells may come from the graft donor. In DNA, the CDR3 is TGTGCCAGCAGCCTGCCAAGGGGATACAATGAGCAGTTCTTC. Protein: CASSLPRGYNEQFF.